Following are 27 T cell receptor beta chains from one sample sequenced in a study of breast tumors, draining lymph nodes, adjacent tissues. TCRdb used MiXCR to reprocess the multiplex PCR reads, holding one entry per CDR3 protein. The sample records over 150,000 distinct CDR3 sequences, 25% to 40% being singletons. Axillary draining lymph nodes of breast cancer patients supplied the node samples. Sequencing was done on a sample of axillary lymph node tissue. The receptors here all came from a female donor with breast cancer. Some clones in this sample may be carry-over from other donors' samples.

This clonotype has at least ten counts. The V call is TRBV15, the J call TRBJ2-3; D remains unclear. This CDR3 has 11 residues. With 5 bases removed from V and 5 bases from J, the gap between germline ends came to 5 bases. CDR1 and CDR2 from the germline V gene are LNHNV and YYDKDF (reference sequence). The CDR3 spells CATSRLDTQYF. As DNA, the CDR3 is TGTGCCACCAGCCGGCTAGATACGCAGTATTTT.

This clonotype was counted many times. The rearrangement joins TRBV12-3 or TRBV12-4 to TRBJ2-7; no clear D. The CDR3 loop spans 11 amino acids. V dropped 5 bases and J dropped 6 bases, with 8 bases sitting between them. CDR3 coding DNA: TGTGCCAGCAGTCAATGGGGCGAGCAGTACTTC. Its translation: CASSQWGEQYF.

This clonotype appeared many times. This chain uses TRBV29-1 with TRBJ2-5; D not certain. Germline V gene sequence: CDR1 SQVTM, CDR2 ANQGSEA. This CDR3 region has 10 residues. The ends were cut back, 6 bases at V and 2 bases at J, with 4 bases in the middle. CDR3 nucleotides: TGCAGCGTAGAACAAGAGACCCAGTACTTC. Its protein product is CSVEQETQYF. Full variable domain (outside the CDR3, taken from reference TRBV29-1 and TRBJ2-5): SAVISQKPSRDICQRGTSLTIQCQVDSQVTMMFWYRQQPGQSLTLIATANQGSEATYESGFVIDKFPISRPNLTFSTLTVSNMSPEDSSIYLCSVEQETQYFGPGTRLLVL.

In the case of this clonotype: A read error may explain this, as a much larger clone is one base away. The rearrangement joins TRBV28 to TRBJ2-1; tentatively, D is TRBD2 (7 bases). The CDR3 is 15 residues long. Per the germline V gene, CDR1 is MDHEN and CDR2 is SYDVKM. CDR3 bases: TGTGCCAGCAGAAGGGGGGGTCCCTCCTACAATGGGCAGTTCTTC. As protein: CASRRGGPSYNGQFF.

The V call is TRBV7-6, the J call TRBJ2-1; 11 nucleotides match TRBD2. Germline-derived CDR1 and CDR2 are SGHVS and FNYEAQ. This CDR3 contains 15 residues. Trimming cost V 8 bases and J 2 bases; bases outside gene matches: 5. The CDR3 sequence is CASGHSGRAYNEQFF. The CDR3 coding sequence is TGTGCCAGCGGACATAGCGGGAGGGCCTACAATGAGCAGTTCTTC. Looking up the rest from reference TRBV7-6 and TRBJ2-1 gives the full variable domain: GAGVSQSPRYKVTKRGQDVALRCDPISGHVSLYWYRQALGQGPEFLTYFNYEAQQDKSGLPNDRFSAERPEGSISTLTIQRTEQRDSAMYRCASGHSGRAYNEQFFGPGTRLTVL.

The sample holds many counts of this clonotype. This chain's CDR3 is CSATSGTGTGYTF. The CDR3 coding sequence is TGCAGTGCTACCTCCGGGACAGGGACCGGCTACACCTTC. The chain employs TRBV20-1 and TRBJ1-2; TRBD1 matches 9 bases. V lost 4 bases and J lost 8; bases outside the gene matches: 8. Germline CDR1 reads DFQATT; CDR2 reads SNEGSKA (reference sequence). The CDR3 has 13 residues.

This chain's CDR3 is CATRGGGKGTTDTQYF. CDR3 coding DNA: TGTGCCACCCGGGGGGGCGGGAAGGGAACCACAGATACGCAGTATTTT. This chain joins TRBV24-1 and TRBJ2-3; 8 positions match TRBD2. Germline V lookup: CDR1 KGHDR, CDR2 SFDVKD. The CDR3 extends over 16 amino acids. V trimming: 9 bases; J trimming: 2 bases; junction bases outside the gene matches: 12.

This clonotype was counted at least ten times. The chain employs TRBV6-2 or TRBV6-3 and TRBJ1-5; TRBD1 matches at 9 bases. The CDR3 consists of 14 residues. The V and J ends lost 6 bases and 9 bases, in that order; junction bases with no gene match: 9. Germline lookup yields CDR1 MNHEY and CDR2 SVGEGT. The CDR3 protein is CASRPGQGGRPQHF. DNA of the CDR3: TGTGCCAGCAGACCGGGACAGGGAGGGAGGCCCCAGCATTTT.

Regarding this clonotype: An end of the junction differs from the germline gene, which may be a read error. The rearrangement joins TRBV7-8 to TRBJ2-7, with D possibly TRBD2 on 5 matching bases. The CDR3 runs 13 residues. Germline-derived CDR1 and CDR2 are SGHVS and FQNEAQ. CDR3 sequence reads: CVSSPRRSYEQYF. For the CDR3, the DNA is TGTGTCAGCAGCCCACGGAGGTCCTACGAACAGTACTTC.

This clonotype was counted at least ten times. The chain couples TRBV20-1 to TRBJ1-4; D is unclear. CDR1 DFQATT and CDR2 SNEGSKA come from the germline V gene (reference sequence). V lost 0 bases and J lost 5, with 4 bases in between. This CDR3 is built from 12 residues. The CDR3 coding sequence is TGCAGTGCTAGAGACGGGAATGAAAAACTGTTTTTT. The encoded protein is CSARDGNEKLFF.

This clonotype appeared a few times. A much larger clone differs by one base, so this may be a read error. This chain uses TRBV13 with TRBJ2-7; D is perhaps TRBD1 (6 bases). The length of the CDR3 is 14 residues. V lost 5 bases, J lost 3 bases, and 14 bases lay in between. Per germline, CDR1 PRHDT and CDR2 FYEKMQ (reference sequence). The CDR3 loop reads CASSRPGVVYEQYF. DNA of the CDR3: TGTGCCAGCAGCAGGCCAGGGGTGGTCTACGAGCAGTACTTC. Supplemented by reference TRBV13 and TRBJ2-7, the full variable domain reads AAGVIQSPRHLIKEKRETATLKCYPIPRHDTVYWYQQGPGQDPQFLISFYEKMQSDKGSIPDRFSAQQFSDYHSELNMSSLELGDSALYFCASSRPGVVYEQYFGPGTRLTVT.

This clonotype was found many times. The gene calls are TRBV19 and TRBJ1-2; possibly TRBD1 for D (5 bases). Germline V gene sequence: CDR1 LNHDA, CDR2 SQIVND (reference sequence). This CDR3 is 14 amino acids long. Deletions cut 1 base from V and 10 bases from J, with 16 bases between. The CDR3 region is CASSIGDRLGDYTF. CDR3 in DNA: TGTGCCAGTAGTATAGGAGACAGACTCGGAGACTACACCTTC.

On this clonotype itself: A much larger clone lies one base from this, so it may be a read error. The chain uses TRBV6-4 and TRBJ2-3, with D unresolved. The germline gives CDR1 MRHNA, CDR2 SNTAGT. The CDR3 is made up of 14 amino acids. CDR3 amino acids: CASSHSGNSDTQYF. CDR3 nucleotide sequence: TGTGCCAGCAGTCACTCTGGGAATTCAGATACGCAGTATTTT.

Many counts were recorded for this clonotype. This chain uses TRBV24-1 with TRBJ2-3, with unresolved D. V shed 6 bases and J shed 0 bases, with 12 bases lying between them. Germline V gene lookup returns CDR1 KGHDR and CDR2 SFDVKD. The CDR3 runs 15 residues. CDR3: CATSQTLTSTDTQYF. The CDR3, as DNA: TGTGCCACCAGTCAGACCTTGACAAGCACAGATACGCAGTATTTT.

This clonotype has a count of ten or more. The V gene is TRBV6-4, the J gene TRBJ2-7; 7 bases align to TRBD2. With 6 bases clipped from V and 1 base from J, the junction kept 12 bases outside the gene matches. The CDR3 runs to 16 residues. Germline V lookup: CDR1 MRHNA, CDR2 SNTAGT. The CDR3 spells CASRPFPGLSSYEQYF. The CDR3 DNA follows: TGTGCCAGCAGGCCCTTTCCGGGACTATCTTCCTACGAGCAGTACTTC.

The rearrangement links TRBV28 to TRBJ1-3; D gene ambiguous. Germline loops: CDR1 MDHEN, CDR2 SYDVKM. V lost 6 bases, J lost 0 bases, and 18 bases lay in between. The CDR3 consists of 17 residues. The CDR3 is CASSSHRTLDSGNTIYF. The CDR3 nucleotides read TGTGCCAGCAGCTCCCACCGGACGCTAGACTCTGGAAACACCATATATTTT. The variable domain in full, with the rest retrieved from reference TRBV28 and TRBJ1-3, is DVKVTQSSRYLVKRTGEKVFLECVQDMDHENMFWYRQDPGLGLRLIYFSYDVKMKEKGDIPEGYSVSREKKERFSLILESASTNQTSMYLCASSSHRTLDSGNTIYFGEGSWLTVV.

The chain links TRBV28 to TRBJ2-5; possibly TRBD1 or TRBD2 for D (5 bases each). Germline V lookup: CDR1 MDHEN, CDR2 SYDVKM. The CDR3 loop spans 16 amino acids. V was cut by 6 bases and J by 5 bases, with 22 bases left in between. CDR3 loop: CASSSPRGEGRETQYF. As DNA, the CDR3 is TGTGCCAGCAGCTCTCCTAGGGGAGAAGGGCGGGAGACCCAGTACTTC.

Worth noting for this clonotype: A read error may account for a junction end that differs from germline. The chain is built from TRBV7-9 and TRBJ2-3; unclear D gene. The germline V gene encodes CDR1 SEHNR and CDR2 FQNEAQ (reference sequence). This CDR3 has 8 amino acids. The CDR3 DNA reads as TGTGCCAGCAGCCCTCAGTCCTTC. This sequence encodes CASSPQSF.

This clonotype was counted many times. The J gene is TRBJ1-2, the V gene TRBV18; 9 bases agree with TRBD1. Germline V gives CDR1 KGHSH, CDR2 LQKENI. V dropped 3 bases and J dropped 2; count of bases not matched to a gene: 1. This CDR3 contains 14 residues. CDR3 sequence: CASSPDRGNYGYTF. The CDR3 DNA reads TGTGCCAGCTCACCGGACAGGGGCAACTATGGCTACACCTTC.

Many counts were recorded for this clonotype. The CDR3 region has the DNA TGCGCCAGCAGCCAAGATACGGCAGATACGCAGTATTTT. This encodes CASSQDTADTQYF. V and J are TRBV4-1 and TRBJ2-3; D unclear. This CDR3 is built from 13 residues. CDR1 is MGHRA, CDR2 YSYEKL, per germline. V dropped 0 bases and J dropped 4 bases, with 5 bases sitting between them.

Ten or more counts support this clonotype. The V call is TRBV30, the J call TRBJ1-2; D gene ambiguous. The V gene lost 4 bases and the J gene lost 4 bases, with 13 bases spanning the gap. The CDR3 runs 13 residues. Germline lookup yields CDR1 GTSNPN and CDR2 SVGIG (reference sequence). The CDR3 sequence: CAWNRATSYGYTF. The CDR3 DNA is TGTGCCTGGAATCGGGCCACCAGCTATGGCTACACCTTC. The full variable domain, rest sourced from reference TRBV30 and TRBJ1-2, is SQTIHQWPATLVQPVGSPLSLECTVEGTSNPNLYWYRQAAGRGLQLLFYSVGIGQISSEVPQNLSASRPQDRQFILSSKKLLLSDSGFYLCAWNRATSYGYTFGSGTRLTVV.

About this clonotype: A read error may produce the germline difference seen at one junction end. This chain joins TRBV5-6 and TRBJ1-1; a possible D gene is TRBD1 (5 bases). Germline V gene data show CDR1 as SGHDT and CDR2 as YYEEEE. The length of the CDR3 is 14 residues. The CDR3 spells CASSIPGPRSRALF. The CDR3 DNA is TGTGCCAGCAGCATACCGGGACCGAGAAGTAGGGCTCTCTTT.

This clonotype was seen repeatedly, ten times or more. The rearrangement links TRBV19 to TRBJ2-1, with D perhaps matching TRBD1 or TRBD2 (6 bases each). CDR3 length: 14 residues. Germline-derived CDR1 and CDR2 are LNHDA and SQIVND (reference sequence). The V gene lost 1 base and the J gene lost 4 bases, with 8 bases spanning the gap. The CDR3 here is CASSIGGAYNEQFF. CDR3 coding DNA: TGTGCCAGTAGTATAGGGGGGGCGTACAATGAGCAGTTCTTC.

This clonotype was observed at least ten times. The rearrangement joins TRBV5-1 to TRBJ2-7; TRBD1 might be the D (6 bases). CDR1 SGHRS and CDR2 YFSETQ come from the germline V gene. The CDR3 spans 15 residues. Trimming took off 0 bases at V and 2 bases at J, with 12 bases between the two ends. The CDR3 nucleotides read TGCGCCAGCAGCTTGGCCACGGGACAAACCTACGAGCAGTACTTC. Protein: CASSLATGQTYEQYF.

This rearrangement joins TRBV18 to TRBJ2-5, with D unclear. The germline gives CDR1 KGHSH, CDR2 LQKENI. The CDR3 has 10 residues. V was clipped by 6 bases and J by 10 bases, with 9 bases between them. The CDR3 here is CASSPRNQYF. The CDR3 nucleotides are TGTGCCAGCTCCCCCAGGAACCAGTACTTC.

As concerns this clonotype: A much bigger clone sits one base away, suggesting this may be a read error. The V call is TRBV10-3, the J call TRBJ1-2; D is unclear. The CDR3 has 14 amino acids. V lost 5 bases and J 0 bases, leaving 10 bases between the germline ends. Germline CDR1 reads ENHRY; CDR2 reads SYGVKD. In DNA form, the CDR3 reads TGTGCCATCAGTAAGTGGGATTCTAACTATGGCTACACCTTC. Translation: CAISKWDSNYGYTF.

Turning to this clonotype: Relative to the germline gene, one junction end is altered; a read error may explain this. The CDR3 sequence is CGATRDRDSPPHF. The CDR3 region has the DNA TGCGGTGCTACACGGGACAGAGATTCACCCCCCCACTTT. The chain employs TRBV20-1 and TRBJ1-6, with 7 bases matching TRBD1. Germline V CDR1 and CDR2: DFQATT, SNEGSKA (reference sequence). CDR3 size: 13 residues.